The clone carrying this TCR beta chain appeared many times. Its antigen is as yet unknown. The data are from a study of neurological immune-mediated disorders. Study-level information: Multiple sclerosis patients numbering about 34 comprised roughly 31 relapsing-remitting and 3 secondary progressive patients. General study points: None of the CDR3 amino acid sequences found in expanded clones was shared across subjects. This suggests that the TCR-beta repertoires were private in all groups.

With 3 bases removed from V and 5 bases from J, the gap between germline ends came to 13 bases. The CDR3 consists of 14 residues. TCRdb processed the 5' RACE reads anew with MiXCR; each CDR3 protein has one entry. The repertoire consists of about 65,000 distinct CDR3 sequences, with over 4% occurring once and the leading ten covering 2.5% to 3%. The chain links TRBV12-3 or TRBV12-4 to TRBJ2-5; D not certain. The specimen sequenced was PBMCs. This clonotype was obtained from a man aged 50 to 60 with multiple sclerosis. The chain's CDR3 is CASSFRAVGETQYF. CDR3 sequence (DNA): TGTGCCAGCAGTTTTAGGGCAGTCGGGGAGACCCAGTACTTC.